This T cell receptor (beta chain) was captured in a study of identical twins. Overall study results and limits: The presence of invariant MAIT and iNKT cells could partly confound analyses of zero-insertion sequences. The study reached conclusions through statistical analysis that was cross-sectional, not following the same donors.

Template switching added a universal primer site; cDNA carried unique molecular identifiers. TCRdb recomputed calls from the 5' RACE reads with MiXCR, one row per CDR3 protein. The sample has 1.5 million to 2 million distinct CDR3 sequences, about 32% seen once; the top ten hold less than 0.35%. The ends lost 3 bases at V and 6 bases at J; junction bases unmatched: 5. CDR1 is DFQATT, CDR2 SNEGSKA, per germline (reference sequence). This CDR3 region has 13 residues. This clonotype has only a few counts. Its antigen is currently unknown. This rearrangement joins TRBV20-1 to TRBJ2-1; 7 bases agree with TRBD2. The clonotype was recovered from a newborn girl in good health. The sequenced sample consisted of cord blood. This CDR3 reads CSARALAANEQFF. As DNA, the CDR3 is TGCAGTGCTAGGGCGCTAGCGGCCAATGAGCAGTTCTTC.